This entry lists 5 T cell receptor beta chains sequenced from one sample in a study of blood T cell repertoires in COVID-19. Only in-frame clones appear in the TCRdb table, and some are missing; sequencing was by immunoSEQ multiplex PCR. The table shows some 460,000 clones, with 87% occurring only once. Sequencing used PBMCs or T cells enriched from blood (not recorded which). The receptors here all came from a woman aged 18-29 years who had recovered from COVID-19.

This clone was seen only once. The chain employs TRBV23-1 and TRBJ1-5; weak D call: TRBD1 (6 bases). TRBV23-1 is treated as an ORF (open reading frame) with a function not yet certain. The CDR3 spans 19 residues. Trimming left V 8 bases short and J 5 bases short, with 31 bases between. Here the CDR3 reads CASERIRTATTRPHQPQHF. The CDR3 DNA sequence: TGCGCCAGCGAACGCATAAGGACAGCCACAACCCGTCCTCATCAGCCCCAGCATTTT.

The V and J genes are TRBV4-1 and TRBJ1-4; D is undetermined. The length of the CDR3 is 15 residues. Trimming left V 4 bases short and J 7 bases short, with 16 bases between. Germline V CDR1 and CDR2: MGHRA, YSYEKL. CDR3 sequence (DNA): TGCGCCAGCAGCCCCCTAGGCCGTCGGTTTGAAAAACTGTTTTTT. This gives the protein CASSPLGRRFEKLFF.

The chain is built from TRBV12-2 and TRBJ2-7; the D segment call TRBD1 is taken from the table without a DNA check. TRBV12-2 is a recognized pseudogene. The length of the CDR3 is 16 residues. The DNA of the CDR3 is TGTGCAAGTCGCCACCACGAAGGACAGACTGCCTACGAGCAGTACTTC. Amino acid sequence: CASRHHEGQTAYEQYF.

CDR3 in DNA: TGCGCCAGCTCCCCGGGGGGGACAGGGAACTCACCCCTCCACTTT. Its translation is CASSPGGTGNSPLHF. The genes are TRBV5-1 and TRBJ1-6, with 9 nucleotides matching TRBD1. This CDR3 comprises 15 residues. From germline, CDR1 is SGHRS and CDR2 YFSETQ. V was clipped by 7 bases and J by 10 bases; unmatched bases: 12.

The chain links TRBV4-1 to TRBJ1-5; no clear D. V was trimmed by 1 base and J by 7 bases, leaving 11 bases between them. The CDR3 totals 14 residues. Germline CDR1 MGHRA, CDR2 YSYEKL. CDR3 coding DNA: TGCGCCAGCAGCCAAGCCACAGAAGTGCAGCCCCAGCATTTT. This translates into CASSQATEVQPQHF.